This passage covers 17 T cell receptor beta chains from one sample sequenced in a study of CD4 T cells in relation to SARS-CoV-2 and coronaviruses. Sequencing used immunoSEQ multiplex PCR; TCRdb keeps in-frame clones, though not all of them. The data show just over 25,000 clones, around three quarters seen once. Their antigens remain unidentified. Unexposed donor CD4+ T cells date from 2011-2018, before the COVID-19 pandemic. Isolation of CD4+ T cells took place after approximately 11 days in culture. Sequencing used CD4+ T cells from PBMCs, cultured in vitro. Receptor source: a human donor in good health.

The chain employs TRBV9 and TRBJ2-5; D perhaps matches TRBD2 (5 bases). Germline V gene lookup returns CDR1 SGDLS and CDR2 YYNGEE. V was cut by 0 bases and J by 5 bases, with 14 bases left in between. CDR3 size: 15 residues. CDR3: CASSVGKRQWETQYF. For the CDR3, the DNA is TGTGCCAGCAGCGTAGGCAAGCGGCAGTGGGAGACCCAGTACTTC.

The gene calls are TRBV5-4 and TRBJ1-2; 7 nucleotides agree with TRBD1. The CDR3 totals 15 residues. Germline trimming cut 4 bases from V and 0 bases from J; bases unmatched to any gene: 6. CDR1 and CDR2 from the germline V gene are SGHNT and YYREEE (reference sequence). CDR3 sequence reads: CASSTPGQPNYGYTF. The CDR3, as DNA: TGTGCCAGCAGCACTCCGGGACAGCCTAACTATGGCTACACCTTC.

The chain recombines TRBV2 with TRBJ2-5; D is possibly TRBD2 (5 bases). Germline CDR1 and CDR2: SNHLY and FYNNEI. This CDR3 has 13 residues. V lost 7 bases and J 3 bases, leaving 12 bases between the germline ends. The CDR3 sequence: CASIRGSKETQYF. The CDR3 DNA sequence: TGTGCCAGCATACGGGGTTCAAAAGAGACCCAGTACTTC. The complete variable domain, with remaining parts taken from reference TRBV2 and TRBJ2-5, reads EPEVTQTPSHQVTQMGQEVILRCVPISNHLYFYWYRQILGQKVEFLVSFYNNEISEKSEIFDDQFSVERPDGSNFTLKIRSTKLEDSAMYFCASIRGSKETQYFGPGTRLLVL.

The chain recombines TRBV7-3 with TRBJ2-3; 14 nucleotides match TRBD2. The trim removed 4 bases at V and 1 base at J, leaving 1 base unmatched. CDR3 length: 16 amino acids. From germline, CDR1 is SGHTA and CDR2 FQGTGA. The CDR3 bases are TGTGCCAGCAGCTCGGGACTAGCGGGAGGCACAGATACGCAGTATTTT. It yields the protein CASSSGLAGGTDTQYF.

The rearrangement links TRBV7-6 to TRBJ2-6, with D possibly matching TRBD2 (7 bases). V lost 1 base and J 0 bases, leaving 13 bases between the germline ends. CDR3 length: 18 amino acids. Germline-derived CDR1 and CDR2 are SGHVS and FNYEAQ. The CDR3 region has the DNA TGTGCCAGCAGCTTAGAAAGGGGGGGGTTCTCTGGGGCCAACGTCCTGACTTTC. Translation gives CASSLERGGFSGANVLTF.

The table lists this clone with a few counts. The chain combines TRBV6-5 with TRBJ1-2; 9 bases line up with TRBD1. From germline, CDR1 is MNHEY and CDR2 SVGAGI. CDR3 length: 14 amino acids. With V trimmed by 5 bases and J by 4 bases, 5 bases remained unmatched. The CDR3 sequence: CASSRMDRGYGYTF. The CDR3 nucleotides are TGTGCCAGCAGTCGCATGGACAGGGGCTATGGCTACACCTTC.

The chain combines TRBV19 with TRBJ1-5, with 9 positions matching TRBD1. The germline gives CDR1 LNHDA, CDR2 SQIVND (reference sequence). The CDR3 consists of 18 residues. Trimming removed 0 bases from V and 1 base from J; junction bases left unmatched: 7. The CDR3 coding sequence is TGTGCCAGTAGTATAGAGGGACAGGGTTATGCGAGCAATCAGCCCCAGCATTTT. Its translation is CASSIEGQGYASNQPQHF.

The V call is TRBV30, the J call TRBJ1-4, with no clear D. V was trimmed by 2 bases and J by 8 bases, leaving 9 bases between them. The CDR3 spans 12 residues. Germline V gene sequence: CDR1 GTSNPN, CDR2 SVGIG (reference sequence). The CDR3, as DNA: TGTGCCTGGAGTACGATAAAGGAAAAACTGTTTTTT. Protein product: CAWSTIKEKLFF.

This chain connects TRBV6-5 to TRBJ2-1, with a weak D call TRBD1 (5 bases). Trimming took 6 bases from V and 1 from J, leaving 13 bases between them. CDR1 and CDR2 from the germline V gene are MNHEY and SVGAGI. The CDR3 contains 15 residues. CDR3 region: CASRASDRSYNEQFF. CDR3 coding DNA: TGTGCCAGCAGGGCCAGCGACAGATCCTACAATGAGCAGTTCTTC.

The chain is built from TRBV7-9 and TRBJ2-1; 11 bases line up with TRBD2. V dropped 6 bases and J dropped 6; count of bases not matched to a gene: 7. CDR3 length: 15 residues. Germline V gives CDR1 SEHNR, CDR2 FQNEAQ (reference sequence). For the CDR3, the DNA is TGTGCCAGCAGATATAGCGGGGGGGCCGTCAATGAGCAGTTCTTC. It translates to CASRYSGGAVNEQFF.

V is TRBV30 and J is TRBJ2-2; 9 nucleotides match TRBD1. Germline CDR1 and CDR2: GTSNPN and SVGIG (reference sequence). The CDR3 contains 14 residues. The V segment lost 3 bases and the J segment 6 bases; nucleotides outside the gene matches: 5. CDR3 sequence reads: CAWSRGQGPGELFF. The CDR3 coding sequence is TGTGCCTGGAGCCGGGGACAGGGACCCGGGGAGCTGTTTTTT. The full variable domain, completed using reference TRBV30 and TRBJ2-2, is SQTIHQWPATLVQPVGSPLSLECTVEGTSNPNLYWYRQAAGRGLQLLFYSVGIGQISSEVPQNLSASRPQDRQFILSSKKLLLSDSGFYLCAWSRGQGPGELFFGEGSRLTVL.

This clone has only one observation. V is TRBV6-1 and J is TRBJ2-3, with 7 bases identical to TRBD1. There are 16 residues in the CDR3. The junction had 6 bases not matched to a gene; V was cut back by 2 bases and J by 1 base. The germline V gene encodes CDR1 MNHNS and CDR2 SASEGT. The CDR3 reads CASSEFGTGGTDTQYF. DNA for the CDR3: TGTGCCAGCAGTGAATTTGGCACAGGGGGCACAGATACGCAGTATTTT.

This chain joins TRBV3-1 (or the pseudogene TRBV3-2) and TRBJ2-2; D is undetermined. CDR1 LGHDT and CDR2 YNNKEL come from the germline V gene (reference sequence). V lost 2 bases and J lost 6, with 13 bases in between. This CDR3 has 15 residues. CDR3 residues: CASSQTPNLSGELFF. The CDR3 DNA is TGTGCCAGCAGCCAAACCCCGAATCTGTCCGGGGAGCTGTTTTTT.

The rearrangement joins TRBV5-1 to TRBJ2-2, with a possible D match to TRBD1 (6 bases). The ends were cut back, 4 bases at V and 8 bases at J, with 24 bases in the middle. Germline V CDR1 and CDR2: SGHRS, YFSETQ. The CDR3 consists of 17 residues. CDR3 DNA sequence: TGCGCCAGCAGCCAAACATACACAGGGTCTGGTCGGGGGGAGCTGTTTTTT. Its translation: CASSQTYTGSGRGELFF.

The chain links TRBV11-2 to TRBJ2-7; possibly TRBD2 for D (6 bases). The CDR3 length is 14 residues. Germline V lookup: CDR1 SGHAT, CDR2 FQNNGV. The ends were cut back, 5 bases at V and 0 bases at J, with 11 bases in the middle. CDR3 nucleotide sequence: TGTGCCAGCAGCCGGGAGCGGAACTCCTACGAGCAGTACTTC. This codes for CASSRERNSYEQYF.

This chain connects TRBV6-6 to TRBJ2-1, with 13 bases aligning to TRBD2. Germline V gene lookup returns CDR1 MNHNY and CDR2 SVGAGI (reference sequence). J was trimmed by 7 bases and V by 2 bases; bases with no gene match: 5. The CDR3 spans 16 residues. Here the CDR3 DNA reads TGTGCCAGCAGTTACCCGGGACTAGCGGGGAAAAATGAGCAGTTCTTC. Translated, it gives CASSYPGLAGKNEQFF.

This clone showed up just a few times. The rearrangement uses TRBV18 and TRBJ1-5; a weak D match, TRBD1 (6 bases). CDR3 size: 15 residues. Germline V CDR1 and CDR2: KGHSH, LQKENI. V was clipped by 3 bases and J by 7 bases, with 16 bases between them. The DNA of the CDR3 is TGTGCCAGCTCACCTCAGAGGGGGGCTGGGCAGCCCCAGCATTTT. This gives the protein CASSPQRGAGQPQHF.